Given below is one TCR beta chain in context. The target antigen is unknown. After isolation, RNA underwent reverse transcription to generate cDNA as the sequencing template. The table came from immunoSEQ multiplex PCR; TCRdb's copy has only in-frame clones and leaves some out. The sample includes around 100,000 clones, just under 60% of them seen just once. The treatment denotes: oral pan-JAK inhibitor, 5-10 mg twice daily. Lesional scalp punch biopsies and peripheral blood were collected from alopecia areata patients. The germline V gene encodes CDR1 MNHNS and CDR2 SASEGT. This CDR3 region has 16 residues. Trimming took off 2 bases at V and 0 bases at J, with 11 bases between the two ends. The sample is drawn from a study of CD8+ T cells in alopecia areata. Study results and limitations: Researchers say the link of baseline CD8+ expansion to response remains uncertain, with one nonresponder. Possibly as an HLA-related effect, TCR sharing across patients appeared less clear than in mice. Especially in alopecia totalis/universalis, lesional scalp showed greater clonality than normal scalp did.

The source of this sequence is a human donor with alopecia areata. V gene TRBV6-1 combines with J gene TRBJ1-3; D is unresolved. This sample comprised CD8+ T cells sorted from blood, obtained at roughly week 58, from a patient treated with tofacitinib. CDR3 DNA sequence: TGTGCCAGCAGTGAAACCGTAACTTCCTCTGGAAACACCATATATTTT. Translated: CASSETVTSSGNTIYF.